A single sample is the source of the 22 T cell receptor beta chains below, sequenced in a study of human T cells and chemical hapten exposure. Each CDR3 protein is one row after TCRdb ran MiXCR on the RACE reads. The sample carries more than 30,000 distinct CDR3 sequences, about 6.3% recorded once. Described time point: patch test 1, 2 weeks after DPC sensitization. Described treatment: therapeutic diphenylcyclopropenone sensitization with weekly scalp DPC. The template was total RNA from unfractionated whole blood. Material: whole blood, obtained in connection with sensitization to the hapten diphenylcyclopropenone (DPC). The origin of the receptors is a woman in her twenties or thirties with alopecia areata. Some clones in this sample may be carry-over from other donors' samples.

A few counts support this clonotype. The chain recombines TRBV6-2 or TRBV6-3 with TRBJ2-1, with D unresolved. The germline gives CDR1 MNHEY, CDR2 SVGEGT. Trimming took 6 bases from V and 0 from J, leaving 12 bases between them. The CDR3 contains 15 residues. The CDR3 region is CASSKSASSYNEQFF. The CDR3, as DNA: TGTGCCAGCAGCAAGAGCGCCAGCTCCTACAATGAGCAGTTCTTC.

This clonotype was recorded a few times. The chain combines TRBV5-1 with TRBJ2-3; 12 nucleotides match TRBD2. V was clipped by 4 bases and J by 2 bases; unmatched bases: 8. This CDR3 is built from 17 residues. CDR1 is SGHRS, CDR2 YFSETQ, per germline. The CDR3 protein is CASSIPLAGGITDTQYF. The DNA for the CDR3 is TGCGCCAGCAGCATCCCCCTAGCGGGGGGGATCACAGATACGCAGTATTTT.

This clonotype occurred a few times. The rearrangement links TRBV6-1 to TRBJ2-5, with D uncertain. The CDR3 totals 14 residues. CDR1 is MNHNS, CDR2 SASEGT, per germline. Trimming left V 3 bases short and J 2 bases short, with 10 bases between. The CDR3 nucleotides read TGTGCCAGCAGTGATCTCGGACGACAAGAGACCCAGTACTTC. It specifies CASSDLGRQETQYF.

This clonotype was detected ten times or more. The chain is built from TRBV9 and TRBJ2-3; TRBD1 or TRBD2 may be the D gene (5 bases each). Looked up from germline, CDR1 is SGDLS and CDR2 is YYNGEE. V dropped 4 bases and J dropped 6 bases, with 15 bases sitting between them. The CDR3 runs 14 residues. Written as DNA, the CDR3 is TGTGCCAGCAGCCATGGGGGTAGCTCGGATACGCAGTATTTT. This codes for CASSHGGSSDTQYF. Drawing the rest from reference TRBV9 and TRBJ2-3, the complete variable domain is DSGVTQTPKHLITATGQRVTLRCSPRSGDLSVYWYQQSLDQGLQFLIQYYNGEERAKGNILERFSAQQFPDLHSELNLSSLELGDSALYFCASSHGGSSDTQYFGPGTRLTVL.

This clonotype has a count of ten or more. The gene calls are TRBV12-3 or TRBV12-4 and TRBJ2-3; D gene unclear. V was shortened by 7 bases and J by 6 bases, with 14 bases between the two germline ends. The length of the CDR3 is 13 residues. The chain's CDR3 is CASKGPGSDTQYF. The DNA of the CDR3 is TGTGCCAGCAAAGGTCCCGGGTCCGATACGCAGTATTTT.

This clonotype was detected ten times or more. The chain couples TRBV7-9 to TRBJ1-1; a weak D match, TRBD1 (5 bases). V was clipped by 5 bases and J by 4 bases, with 17 bases between them. Germline V gives CDR1 SEHNR, CDR2 FQNEAQ (reference sequence). The CDR3 is 15 amino acids. DNA for the CDR3: TGTGCCAGCAGCCCCCGACAGAGGTTGAGCACTGAAGCTTTCTTT. It translates to CASSPRQRLSTEAFF.

Only a few counts were recorded for this clonotype. The CDR3 spells CASSYSPVLSYEQYF. In nucleotides, the CDR3 is TGTGCCAGCAGTTACTCTCCCGTTTTAAGCTACGAGCAGTACTTC. The chain recombines TRBV6-2 or TRBV6-3 with TRBJ2-7; D not certain. Trimming removed 0 bases at V and 3 bases at J, with 12 bases between. This CDR3 comprises 15 residues. CDR1 MNHEY and CDR2 SVGEGT come from the germline V gene.

In its sample, this clonotype was seen a few times. The J gene is TRBJ1-4, the V gene TRBV6-5; 11 bases are a match to TRBD1. J was trimmed by 6 bases and V by 11 bases; bases with no gene match: 23. Looked up from germline, CDR1 is MNHEY and CDR2 is SVGAGI. The CDR3 totals 19 residues. The CDR3 DNA is TGTGCCCGAACCTACAACCGGGACAGGGGGGAAGATTTGCATGAAAAACTGTTTTTT. The encoded protein is CARTYNRDRGEDLHEKLFF.

CDR3 sequence reads: CASSFRTGEAFF. CDR3 in DNA: TGTGCCAGCAGCTTCCGGACAGGTGAAGCTTTCTTT. This chain links TRBV9 with TRBJ1-1; 7 nucleotides align to TRBD1. The CDR3 runs to 12 residues. Germline CDR1 is SGDLS and CDR2 is YYNGEE. J was trimmed by 7 bases and V by 4 bases; bases with no gene match: 4. Complete variable domain (other parts from reference TRBV9 and TRBJ1-1): DSGVTQTPKHLITATGQRVTLRCSPRSGDLSVYWYQQSLDQGLQFLIQYYNGEERAKGNILERFSAQQFPDLHSELNLSSLELGDSALYFCASSFRTGEAFFGQGTRLTVV.

The table lists this clonotype with many counts. This chain connects TRBV11-2 to TRBJ1-6; D uncertain. Trimming removed 0 bases at V and 4 bases at J, with 10 bases between. Germline CDR1 is SGHAT and CDR2 is FQNNGV. The CDR3 length is 16 residues. CDR3 loop: CASSLDKADYNSPLHF. DNA for the CDR3: TGTGCCAGCAGCTTAGATAAGGCAGATTATAATTCACCCCTCCACTTT.

This clonotype was counted many times. The gene calls are TRBV10-3 and TRBJ1-6, with 7 bases identical to TRBD1. Per the germline V gene, CDR1 is ENHRY and CDR2 is SYGVKD. Trimming at V came to 5 bases and at J to 7 bases, leaving 5 bases not matched to a gene. The CDR3 has 14 amino acids. DNA for the CDR3: TGTGCCATCAGTTCCGGGACAGCGAATTCACCCCTCCACTTT. Translated: CAISSGTANSPLHF.

This clonotype was detected ten times or more. The rearrangement joins TRBV20-1 to TRBJ2-1, with a possible D match to TRBD2 (6 bases). V dropped 0 bases and J dropped 1 base, with 13 bases sitting between them. The germline gives CDR1 DFQATT, CDR2 SNEGSKA (reference sequence). There are 16 residues in the CDR3. The CDR3 nucleotides read TGCAGTGCTAGAGATCTTAACGGGGGATCCTACAATGAGCAGTTCTTC. Residues: CSARDLNGGSYNEQFF.

This clonotype appeared many times. The chain carries TRBV4-2 and TRBJ1-5; D is unresolved. Germline loops: CDR1 LGHNA, CDR2 YNFKEQ. CDR3 length: 15 residues. The V gene lost 0 bases and the J gene lost 0 bases, with 6 bases spanning the gap. The CDR3 nucleotides are TGTGCCAGCAGCCAAGAAGGGAATAGCAATCAGCCCCAGCATTTT. Its translation: CASSQEGNSNQPQHF.

This clonotype occurred many times. The V call is TRBV5-1, the J call TRBJ1-5; D not certain. CDR1 is SGHRS and CDR2 is YFSETQ in the germline V gene. This CDR3 has 13 residues. Between the trimmed V and J ends, which lost 4 bases and 6 bases, there was a span of 11 bases. The CDR3 spells CASSPDGVQPQHF. CDR3 DNA sequence: TGCGCCAGCAGCCCGGACGGGGTTCAGCCCCAGCATTTT.

This clonotype was seen a few times. This chain links TRBV12-3 or TRBV12-4 with TRBJ2-1, with D tentatively TRBD2 (5 bases). This CDR3 spans 14 amino acids. Trimming cost V 8 bases and J 4 bases, with 15 bases left between them. The CDR3 reads CASLASLGYNEQFF. CDR3 DNA: TGTGCCAGCCTAGCTTCCCTGGGGTACAATGAGCAGTTCTTC.

This clonotype was seen more than once but under ten times. This chain connects TRBV5-1 to TRBJ2-5, with 8 bases fitting TRBD2. CDR1 is SGHRS, CDR2 YFSETQ, per germline. This CDR3 has 16 amino acids. V gave up 4 bases and J gave up 2 bases; unmatched junction bases: 10. Written as DNA, the CDR3 is TGCGCCAGCAGCCCACCCCTAGCGGGTCCACAAGAGACCCAGTACTTC. Translation: CASSPPLAGPQETQYF.

The sample holds a few counts of this clonotype. CDR3 nucleotides: TGTGCCAGCAGCCCGACGACAGGGGGTTCCTACGAGCAGTACTTC. Translating it yields CASSPTTGGSYEQYF. V and J are TRBV5-4 and TRBJ2-7; 9 nucleotides align to TRBD1. This CDR3 region has 15 residues. V lost 4 bases to trimming and J lost 1 base; unmatched junction nucleotides: 6. CDR1 is SGHNT and CDR2 is YYREEE in the germline V gene (reference sequence).

This clonotype was counted ten times or more. The CDR3 is CSVVVQGAGELFF. Here the CDR3 DNA reads TGCAGCGTTGTAGTACAGGGGGCCGGGGAGCTGTTTTTT. The chain links TRBV29-1 to TRBJ2-2, with TRBD1 matching 8 bases. The CDR3 runs to 13 residues. Looked up from germline, CDR1 is SQVTM and CDR2 is ANQGSEA. Trimming took 4 bases from V and 6 from J; bases not matched to a gene: 4.

This clonotype showed up many times. The chain joins TRBV20-1 to TRBJ2-1; 13 bases agree with TRBD2. Germline lookup yields CDR1 DFQATT and CDR2 SNEGSKA (reference sequence). The CDR3 totals 16 residues. V gave up 6 bases and J gave up 2 bases; unmatched junction bases: 7. CDR3 nucleotide sequence: TGCAGTGCCTTCGGACTAGCGGGGGAGACCTACAATGAGCAGTTCTTC. Translated, it gives CSAFGLAGETYNEQFF.

This clonotype was seen at least ten times. The rearrangement uses TRBV7-9 and TRBJ1-1, with a possible D match to TRBD1 (5 bases). CDR1 and CDR2 from the germline V gene are SEHNR and FQNEAQ (reference sequence). The CDR3 sequence is 16 residues long. Trimming pared 5 bases from V and 6 bases from J, leaving 22 bases between. The DNA of the CDR3 is TGTGCCAGCAGCCCCACAACCGCAGGGTACCTTCCTGAAGCTTTCTTT. Protein product: CASSPTTAGYLPEAFF. The variable domain in full, completed from reference TRBV7-9 and TRBJ1-1, reads DTGVSQNPRHKITKRGQNVTFRCDPISEHNRLYWYRQTLGQGPEFLTYFQNEAQLEKSRLLSDRFSAERPKGSFSTLEIQRTEQGDSAMYLCASSPTTAGYLPEAFFGQGTRLTVV.

This chain connects TRBV2 to TRBJ1-5; 8 bases map to TRBD1. This CDR3 has 17 amino acids. J was trimmed by 6 bases and V by 3 bases; bases with no gene match: 13. Looked up from germline, CDR1 is SNHLY and CDR2 is FYNNEI. CDR3 in amino acids: CASSDGVGQGAAQPQHF. CDR3 nucleotides: TGTGCCAGCAGTGATGGCGTGGGGCAGGGGGCTGCTCAGCCCCAGCATTTT.

A remark on this clonotype: A much larger clone lies one base from this, so it may be a read error. The chain recombines TRBV7-9 with TRBJ1-2; a possible D gene is TRBD1 (5 bases). This CDR3 is 14 amino acids long. The germline gives CDR1 SEHNR, CDR2 FQNEAQ (reference sequence). CDR3 amino acids: CVSSLSSGNYGYTF. The CDR3 bases are TGTGTCAGCAGCTTATCATCAGGGAACTATGGCTACACCTTC.